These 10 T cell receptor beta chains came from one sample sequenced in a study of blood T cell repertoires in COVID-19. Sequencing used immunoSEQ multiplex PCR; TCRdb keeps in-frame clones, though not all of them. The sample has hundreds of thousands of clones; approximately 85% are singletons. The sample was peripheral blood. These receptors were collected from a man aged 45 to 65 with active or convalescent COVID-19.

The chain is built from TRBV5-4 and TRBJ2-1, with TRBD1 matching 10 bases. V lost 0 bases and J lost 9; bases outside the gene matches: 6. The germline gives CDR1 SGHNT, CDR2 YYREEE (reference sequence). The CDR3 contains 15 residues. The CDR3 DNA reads TGTGCCAGCAGCTTGGAAGGGACAGGGGCAGGTGAGCAGTTCTTC. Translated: CASSLEGTGAGEQFF.

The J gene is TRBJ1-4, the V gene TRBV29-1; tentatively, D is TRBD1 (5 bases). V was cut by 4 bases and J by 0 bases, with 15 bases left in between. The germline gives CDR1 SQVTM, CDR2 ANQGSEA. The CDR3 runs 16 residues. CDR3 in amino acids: CSVVGQGLSTNEKLFF. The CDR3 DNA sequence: TGCAGCGTTGTTGGGCAGGGCCTCTCAACTAATGAAAAACTGTTTTTT. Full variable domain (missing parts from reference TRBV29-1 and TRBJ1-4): SAVISQKPSRDICQRGTSLTIQCQVDSQVTMMFWYRQQPGQSLTLIATANQGSEATYESGFVIDKFPISRPNLTFSTLTVSNMSPEDSSIYLCSVVGQGLSTNEKLFFGSGTQLSVL.

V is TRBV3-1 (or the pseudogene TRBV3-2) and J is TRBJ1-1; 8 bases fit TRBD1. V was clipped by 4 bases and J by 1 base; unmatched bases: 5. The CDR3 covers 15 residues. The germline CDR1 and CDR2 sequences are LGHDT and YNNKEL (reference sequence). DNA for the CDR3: TGTGCCAGCAGCCCGTGGGACAGGCCGAACACTGAAGCTTTCTTT. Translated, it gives CASSPWDRPNTEAFF.

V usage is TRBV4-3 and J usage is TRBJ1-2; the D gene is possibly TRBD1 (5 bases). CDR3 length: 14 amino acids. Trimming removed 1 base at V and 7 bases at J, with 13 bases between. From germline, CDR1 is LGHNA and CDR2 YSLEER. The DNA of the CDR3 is TGCGCCAGCAGCCAAGGGGTAACAGGCGGTGGCTACACCTTC. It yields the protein CASSQGVTGGGYTF.

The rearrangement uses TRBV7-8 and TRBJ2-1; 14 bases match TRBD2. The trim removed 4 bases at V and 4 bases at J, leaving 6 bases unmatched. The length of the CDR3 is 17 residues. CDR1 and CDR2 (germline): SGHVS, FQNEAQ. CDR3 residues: CASSSYGTSGRYNEQFF. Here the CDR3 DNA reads TGTGCCAGCAGCTCGTACGGGACTAGCGGGAGATACAATGAGCAGTTCTTC. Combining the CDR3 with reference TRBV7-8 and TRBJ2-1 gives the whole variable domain GAGVSQSPRYKVAKRGQDVALRCDPISGHVSLFWYQQALGQGPEFLTYFQNEAQLDKSGLPSDRFFAERPEGSVSTLKIQRTQQEDSAVYLCASSSYGTSGRYNEQFFGPGTRLTVL.

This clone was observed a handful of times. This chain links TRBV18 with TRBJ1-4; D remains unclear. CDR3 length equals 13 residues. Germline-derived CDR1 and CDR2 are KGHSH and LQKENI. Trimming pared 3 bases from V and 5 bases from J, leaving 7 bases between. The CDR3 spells CASSPDLNEKLFF. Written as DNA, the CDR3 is TGTGCCAGCTCACCGGACTTGAATGAAAAACTGTTTTTT.

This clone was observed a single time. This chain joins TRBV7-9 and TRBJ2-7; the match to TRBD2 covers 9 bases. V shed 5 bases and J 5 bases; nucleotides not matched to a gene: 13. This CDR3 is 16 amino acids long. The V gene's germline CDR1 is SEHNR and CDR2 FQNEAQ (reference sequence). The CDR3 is CASSPRGGRARDEQYF. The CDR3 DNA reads TGTGCCAGCAGCCCCCGCGGCGGGAGGGCCCGGGACGAGCAGTACTTC.

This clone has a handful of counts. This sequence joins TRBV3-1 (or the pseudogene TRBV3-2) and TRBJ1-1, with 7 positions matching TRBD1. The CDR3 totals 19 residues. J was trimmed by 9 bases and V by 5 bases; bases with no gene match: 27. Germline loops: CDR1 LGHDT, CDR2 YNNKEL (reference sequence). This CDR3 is CASSITGTAFENFPMQAFF. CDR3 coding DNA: TGTGCCAGCAGCATCACCGGGACAGCTTTTGAGAACTTCCCCATGCAAGCTTTCTTT.

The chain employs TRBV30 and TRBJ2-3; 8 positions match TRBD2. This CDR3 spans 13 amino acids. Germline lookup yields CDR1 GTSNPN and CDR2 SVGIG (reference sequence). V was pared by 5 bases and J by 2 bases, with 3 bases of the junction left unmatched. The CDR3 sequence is CAWGSGNTDTQYF. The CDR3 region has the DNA TGTGCCTGGGGTAGCGGGAACACAGATACGCAGTATTTT.

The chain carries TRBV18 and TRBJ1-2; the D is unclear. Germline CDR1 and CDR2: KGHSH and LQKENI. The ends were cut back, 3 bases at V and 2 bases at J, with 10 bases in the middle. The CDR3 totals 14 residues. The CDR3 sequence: CASSPTGPNYGYTF. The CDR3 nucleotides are TGTGCCAGCTCACCCACGGGTCCGAACTATGGCTACACCTTC.